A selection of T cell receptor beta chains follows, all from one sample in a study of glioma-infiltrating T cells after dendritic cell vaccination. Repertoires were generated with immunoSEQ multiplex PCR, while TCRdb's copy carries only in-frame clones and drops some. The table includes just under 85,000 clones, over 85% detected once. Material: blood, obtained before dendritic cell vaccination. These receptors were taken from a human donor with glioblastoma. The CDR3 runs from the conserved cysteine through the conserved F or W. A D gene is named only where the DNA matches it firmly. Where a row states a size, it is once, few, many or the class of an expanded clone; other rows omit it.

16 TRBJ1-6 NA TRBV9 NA TGTGCCAGCAGCGTAGGGACGGGAGTTTTTCAATCACCCCTCCACTTT CASSVGTGVFQSPLHF
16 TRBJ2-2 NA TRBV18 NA TGTGCCAGCTCACCAAGTCTAGCCGGAGGCACCGGGGAGCTGTTTTTT CASSPSLAGGTGELFF
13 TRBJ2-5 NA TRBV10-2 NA TGCGCCAGCAGTGATGGGCACCAAGAGACCCAGTACTTC CASSDGHQETQYF
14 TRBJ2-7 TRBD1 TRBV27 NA TGTGCCAGCAGCTTAGGGACAGGGGGCGGCGAGCAGTACTTC CASSLGTGGGEQYF
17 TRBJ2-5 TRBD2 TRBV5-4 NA TGTGCCAGCAGCTTGGCCGGTATGGGAGGGCCTGGAGAGACCCAGTACTTC CASSLAGMGGPGETQYF
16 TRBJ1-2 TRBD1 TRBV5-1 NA TGCGCCAGCAGCTTCCGGACAGGGGGTGCGAACTATGGCTACACCTTC CASSFRTGGANYGYTF
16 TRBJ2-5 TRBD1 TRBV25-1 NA TGTGCCAGCAGTGAATCGGGGGACAGGGGGCGGGAGACCCAGTACTTC CASSESGDRGRETQYF
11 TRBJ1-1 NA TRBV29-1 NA TGCAGCGTTGAAGCTAGCCTAGGGACTTTCTTT CSVEASLGTFF
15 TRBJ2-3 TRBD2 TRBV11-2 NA TGTGCCAGCACCCCACTAGCGGGAGTGGCAGATACGCAGTATTTT CASTPLAGVADTQYF
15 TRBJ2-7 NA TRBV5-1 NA TGCGCCAGCAGCTTGGGCCTACCCGGGGCCTACGAGCAGTACTTC CASSLGLPGAYEQYF
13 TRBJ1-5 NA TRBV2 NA TGTGCCAGCAGTGAAACACAGCAACAGCCCCAGCATTTT CASSETQQQPQHF
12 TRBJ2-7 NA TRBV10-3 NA TGTGCCATCAGCGGGGAGACTTACGAGCAGTACTTC CAISGETYEQYF
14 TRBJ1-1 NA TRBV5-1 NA TGCGCCAGCAGCCCTAGGGAGGGGAACACTGAAGCTTTCTTT CASSPREGNTEAFF
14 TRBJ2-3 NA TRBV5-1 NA TGCGCCAGCAGCTTGGAACCTACGGCAGATACGCAGTATTTT CASSLEPTADTQYF
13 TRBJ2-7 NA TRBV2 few TGTGCCAGCAGTGAGGGGGGGCTCTACGAGCAGTACTTC CASSEGGLYEQYF
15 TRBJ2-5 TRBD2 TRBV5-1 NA TGCGCCAGCAGCCCAGGACTAGCGGGTGGGGAGACCCAGTACTTC CASSPGLAGGETQYF
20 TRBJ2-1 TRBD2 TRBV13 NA TGTGCCAGCAGCTTAGCGGGTAGCGGGGGCCCCCCGTGGTCCTACAATGAGCAGTTCTTC CASSLAGSGGPPWSYNEQFF
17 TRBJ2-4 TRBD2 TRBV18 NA TGTGCCAGCTCACCCCCTAGCGGGACGTCAGCCAAAAACATTCAGTACTTC CASSPPSGTSAKNIQYF
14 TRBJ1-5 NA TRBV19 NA TGTGCCAGTAGTAATCAGGCCCACAATCAGCCCCAGCATTTT CASSNQAHNQPQHF